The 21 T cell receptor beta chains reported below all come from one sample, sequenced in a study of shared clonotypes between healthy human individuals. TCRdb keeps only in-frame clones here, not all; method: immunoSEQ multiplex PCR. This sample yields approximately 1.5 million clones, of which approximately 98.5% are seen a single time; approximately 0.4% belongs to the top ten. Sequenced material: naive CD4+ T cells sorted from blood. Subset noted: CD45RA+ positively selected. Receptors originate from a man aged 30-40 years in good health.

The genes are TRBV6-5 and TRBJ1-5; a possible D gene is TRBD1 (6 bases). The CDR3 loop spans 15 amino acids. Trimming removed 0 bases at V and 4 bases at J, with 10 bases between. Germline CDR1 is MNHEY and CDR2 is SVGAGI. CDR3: CASSYSDSPNQPQHF. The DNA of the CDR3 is TGTGCCAGCAGTTACTCGGACAGCCCGAATCAGCCCCAGCATTTT.

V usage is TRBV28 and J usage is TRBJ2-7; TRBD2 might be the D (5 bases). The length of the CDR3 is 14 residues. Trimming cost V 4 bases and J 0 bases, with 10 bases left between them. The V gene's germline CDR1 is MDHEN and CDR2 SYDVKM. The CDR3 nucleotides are TGTGCCAGCAGTTCGGGGTTTAGCTCCTACGAGCAGTACTTC. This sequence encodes CASSSGFSSYEQYF.

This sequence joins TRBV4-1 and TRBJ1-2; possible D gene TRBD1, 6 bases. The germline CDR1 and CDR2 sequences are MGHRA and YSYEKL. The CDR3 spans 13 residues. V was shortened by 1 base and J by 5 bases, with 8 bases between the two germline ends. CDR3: CASSQGGAYGYTF. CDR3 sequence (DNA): TGCGCCAGCAGCCAAGGGGGGGCTTATGGCTACACCTTC.

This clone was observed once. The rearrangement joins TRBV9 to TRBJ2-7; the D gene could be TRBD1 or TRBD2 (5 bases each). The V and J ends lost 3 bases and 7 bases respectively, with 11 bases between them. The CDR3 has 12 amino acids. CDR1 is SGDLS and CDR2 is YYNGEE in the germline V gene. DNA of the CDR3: TGTGCCAGCAGCGAGGGACGGGGTGAGCAGTACTTC. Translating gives CASSEGRGEQYF.

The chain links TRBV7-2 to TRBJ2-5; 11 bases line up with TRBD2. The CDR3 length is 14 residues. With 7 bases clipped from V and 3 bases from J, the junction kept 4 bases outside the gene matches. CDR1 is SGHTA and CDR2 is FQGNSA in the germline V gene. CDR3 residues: CASTPGLAEETQYF. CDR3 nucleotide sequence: TGTGCCAGCACCCCGGGACTAGCGGAAGAGACCCAGTACTTC. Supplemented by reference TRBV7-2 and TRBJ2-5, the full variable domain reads GAGVSQSPSNKVTEKGKDVELRCDPISGHTALYWYRQSLGQGLEFLIYFQGNSAPDKSGLPSDRFSAERTGGSVSTLTIQRTQQEDSAVYLCASTPGLAEETQYFGPGTRLLVL.

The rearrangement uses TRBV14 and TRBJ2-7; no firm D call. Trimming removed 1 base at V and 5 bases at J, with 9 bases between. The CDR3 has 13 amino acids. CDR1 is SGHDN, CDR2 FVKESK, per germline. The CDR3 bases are TGTGCCAGCAGCCAAGCCCGGGCCCACGAGCAGTACTTC. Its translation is CASSQARAHEQYF.

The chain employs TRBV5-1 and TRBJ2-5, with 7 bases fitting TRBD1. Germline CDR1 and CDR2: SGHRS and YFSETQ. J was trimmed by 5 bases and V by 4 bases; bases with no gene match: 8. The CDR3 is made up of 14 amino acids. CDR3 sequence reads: CASSVTGVGETQYF. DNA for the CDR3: TGCGCCAGCAGCGTTACAGGGGTGGGGGAGACCCAGTACTTC.

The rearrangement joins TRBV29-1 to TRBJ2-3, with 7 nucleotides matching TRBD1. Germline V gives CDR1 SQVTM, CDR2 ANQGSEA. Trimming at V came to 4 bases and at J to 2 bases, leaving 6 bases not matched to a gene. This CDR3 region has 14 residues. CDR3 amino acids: CSVAGTDDTDTQYF. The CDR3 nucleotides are TGCAGCGTTGCCGGGACAGACGACACAGATACGCAGTATTTT.

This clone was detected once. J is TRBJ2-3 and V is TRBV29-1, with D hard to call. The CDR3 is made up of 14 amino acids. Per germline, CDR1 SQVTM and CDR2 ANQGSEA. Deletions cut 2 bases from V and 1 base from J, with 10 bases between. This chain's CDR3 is CSVESGFRTDTQYF. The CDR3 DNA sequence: TGCAGCGTTGAATCGGGTTTCCGCACAGATACGCAGTATTTT.

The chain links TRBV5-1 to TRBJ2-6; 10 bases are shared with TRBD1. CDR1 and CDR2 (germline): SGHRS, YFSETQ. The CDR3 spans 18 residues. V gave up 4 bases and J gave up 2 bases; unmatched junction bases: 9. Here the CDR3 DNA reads TGCGCCAGCAGCCCGGGGACAGGGGTCCAAACTGGGGCCAACGTCCTGACTTTC. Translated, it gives CASSPGTGVQTGANVLTF.

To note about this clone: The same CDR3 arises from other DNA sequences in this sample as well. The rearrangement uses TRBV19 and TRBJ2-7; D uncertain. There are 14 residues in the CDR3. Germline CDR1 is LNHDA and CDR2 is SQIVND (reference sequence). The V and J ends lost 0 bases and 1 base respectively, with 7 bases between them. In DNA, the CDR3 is TGTGCCAGTAGTATAGACGTCGGTTCCTACGAGCAGTACTTC. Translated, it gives CASSIDVGSYEQYF.

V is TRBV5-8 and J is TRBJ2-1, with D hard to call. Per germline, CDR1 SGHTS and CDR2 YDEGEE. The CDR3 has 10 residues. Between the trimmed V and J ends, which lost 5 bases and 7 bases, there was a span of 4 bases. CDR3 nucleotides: TGTGCCAGCAGTCAGAATGAGCAGTTCTTC. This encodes CASSQNEQFF.

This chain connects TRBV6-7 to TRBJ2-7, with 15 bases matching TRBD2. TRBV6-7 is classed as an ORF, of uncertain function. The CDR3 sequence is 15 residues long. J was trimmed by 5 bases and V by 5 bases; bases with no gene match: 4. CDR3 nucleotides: TGTGCCAGCAGTCGGACTAGCGGGAGGGCCCACGAGCAGTACTTC. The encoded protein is CASSRTSGRAHEQYF.

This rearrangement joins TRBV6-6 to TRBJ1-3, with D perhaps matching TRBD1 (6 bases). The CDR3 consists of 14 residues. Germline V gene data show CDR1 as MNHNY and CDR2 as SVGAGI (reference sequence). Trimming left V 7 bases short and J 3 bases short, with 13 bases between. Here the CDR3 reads CASTYSRGGNTIYF. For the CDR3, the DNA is TGTGCCAGCACCTACTCCAGGGGTGGAAACACCATATATTTT.

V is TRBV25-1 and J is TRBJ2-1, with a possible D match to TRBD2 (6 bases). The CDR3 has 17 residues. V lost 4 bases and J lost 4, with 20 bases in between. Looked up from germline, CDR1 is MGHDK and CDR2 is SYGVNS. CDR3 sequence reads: CASSVRGAPGPYNEQFF. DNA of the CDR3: TGTGCCAGCAGTGTCCGCGGGGCCCCCGGCCCATACAATGAGCAGTTCTTC.

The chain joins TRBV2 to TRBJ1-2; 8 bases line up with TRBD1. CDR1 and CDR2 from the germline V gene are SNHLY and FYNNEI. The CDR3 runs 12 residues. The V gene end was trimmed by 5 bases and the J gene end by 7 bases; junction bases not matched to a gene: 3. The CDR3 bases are TGTGCCAGCAGTAAAGGGACAGGTGGCTACACCTTC. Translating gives CASSKGTGGYTF.

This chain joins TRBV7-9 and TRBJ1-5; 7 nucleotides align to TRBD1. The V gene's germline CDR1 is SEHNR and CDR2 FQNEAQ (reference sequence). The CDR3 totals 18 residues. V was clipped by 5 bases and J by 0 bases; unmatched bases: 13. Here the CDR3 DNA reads TGTGCCAGCAGCCGTCTGGGGGCACAGGGGTATAGCAATCAGCCCCAGCATTTT. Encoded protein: CASSRLGAQGYSNQPQHF.

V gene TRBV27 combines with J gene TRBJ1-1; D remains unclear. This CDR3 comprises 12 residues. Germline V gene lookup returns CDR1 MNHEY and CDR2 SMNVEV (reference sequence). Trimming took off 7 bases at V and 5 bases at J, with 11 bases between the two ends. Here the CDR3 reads CASKVSGTEAFF. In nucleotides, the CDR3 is TGTGCCAGCAAAGTAAGTGGTACTGAAGCTTTCTTT.

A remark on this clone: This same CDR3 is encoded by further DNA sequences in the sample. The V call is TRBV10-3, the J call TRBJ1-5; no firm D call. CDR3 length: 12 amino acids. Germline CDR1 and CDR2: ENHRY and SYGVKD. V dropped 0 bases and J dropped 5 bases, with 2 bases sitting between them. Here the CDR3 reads CAISESDQPQHF. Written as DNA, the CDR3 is TGTGCCATCAGTGAGTCGGATCAGCCCCAGCATTTT.

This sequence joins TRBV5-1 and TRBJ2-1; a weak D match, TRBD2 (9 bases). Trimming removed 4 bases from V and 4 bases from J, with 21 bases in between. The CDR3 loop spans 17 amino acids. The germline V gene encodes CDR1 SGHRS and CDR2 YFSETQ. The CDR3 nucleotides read TGCGCCAGCAGCCGACAGGGGCCTAGCGGGAATTACAATGAGCAGTTCTTC. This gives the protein CASSRQGPSGNYNEQFF.

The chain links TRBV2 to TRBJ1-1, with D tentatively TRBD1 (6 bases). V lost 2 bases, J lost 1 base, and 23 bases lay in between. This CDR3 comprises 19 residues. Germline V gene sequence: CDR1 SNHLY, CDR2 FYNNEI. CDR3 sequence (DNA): TGTGCCAGCAGTGAAAAGTCTGGGTGGGGGGCAGAGCGGAACACTGAAGCTTTCTTT. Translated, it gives CASSEKSGWGAERNTEAFF.